These 15 T cell receptor beta chains originate from one sample sequenced in a study of spatial heterogeneity in lung cancer. One entry per CDR3 protein results from TCRdb running MiXCR on the 5' RACE reads. The table includes more than 65,000 distinct CDR3 sequences, about 8% detected once. Time point noted: sample taken at primary tumor resection. The sample consisted of PBMCs, taken at surgery. The receptors derive from a male donor with early-stage non-small cell lung cancer.

This clonotype occurred many times. The chain joins TRBV19 to TRBJ2-1; 8 positions agree with TRBD2. Germline CDR1 reads LNHDA; CDR2 reads SQIVND (reference sequence). The CDR3 is made up of 14 amino acids. Unmatched junction bases numbered 10, after V lost 5 bases and J lost 10 bases. CDR3: CASSVVAGSGEQFF. In DNA form, the CDR3 reads TGTGCCAGTAGTGTGGTAGCGGGGTCTGGGGAGCAGTTCTTC.

This clonotype was observed many times. V is TRBV11-1 and J is TRBJ2-1; D might be TRBD2 (6 bases). Germline V gene sequence: CDR1 SGHAT, CDR2 FQDESV (reference sequence). CDR3 length: 14 amino acids. Trimming removed 7 bases at V and 3 bases at J, with 13 bases between. CDR3 in DNA: TGTGCCAGCAACCCGCGGGGCTACTACAATGAGCAGTTCTTC. This codes for CASNPRGYYNEQFF.

This chain uses TRBV12-5 with TRBJ2-2, with D uncertain. Germline CDR1 LGHNT, CDR2 FRNRAP. V was cut by 5 bases and J by 6 bases, with 10 bases left in between. The CDR3 spans 13 residues. The CDR3 reads CASGPLRAGELFF. The DNA for the CDR3 is TGTGCTAGTGGTCCGCTCCGAGCCGGGGAGCTGTTTTTT.

In this sample, this clonotype turned up many times. The chain combines TRBV6-1 with TRBJ1-4; 9 bases line up with TRBD1. This CDR3 is built from 14 residues. J lost 9 bases, V lost 2 bases, and 4 bases had no gene match. Germline-derived CDR1 and CDR2 are MNHNS and SASEGT. DNA of the CDR3: TGTGCCAGCAGTGAAACAGGGACAGGGAAAAAACTGTTTTTT. As protein: CASSETGTGKKLFF.

This clonotype was seen at least ten times. The chain has TRBV6-1 and TRBJ1-1; D unresolved. Germline CDR1 MNHNS, CDR2 SASEGT. This CDR3 has 13 residues. The V end lost 7 bases, the J end lost 1 base, and 10 bases lay between the germline ends. The CDR3 sequence is CASILAGNTEAFF. CDR3 DNA sequence: TGTGCCAGCATCTTGGCAGGGAACACTGAAGCTTTCTTT.

This clonotype has ten or more counts. This sequence joins TRBV24-1 and TRBJ2-2, with 8 nucleotides matching TRBD1. V was clipped by 6 bases and J by 7 bases; unmatched bases: 6. Germline V gives CDR1 KGHDR, CDR2 SFDVKD. The CDR3 is made up of 14 amino acids. The CDR3 DNA sequence: TGTGCCACCAGTCCAGGGGGCGCGGACGGGGAGCTGTTTTTT. Translation: CATSPGGADGELFF.

This clonotype was counted many times. This rearrangement joins TRBV5-1 to TRBJ2-7; 7 nucleotides align to TRBD1. The J segment lost 1 base and the V segment lost 2 bases, leaving 3 bases of the junction unmatched. From germline, CDR1 is SGHRS and CDR2 YFSETQ. CDR3 size: 14 residues. The CDR3 protein is CASSFGTESYEQYF. The CDR3 coding sequence is TGCGCCAGCAGCTTCGGGACAGAATCCTACGAGCAGTACTTC.

In its sample, this clonotype was seen many times. V is TRBV6-1 and J is TRBJ1-5, with a weak D call TRBD1 (6 bases). CDR1 and CDR2 from the germline V gene are MNHNS and SASEGT. V gave up 0 bases and J gave up 4 bases, with 10 bases separating them. The CDR3 consists of 15 residues. CDR3 DNA sequence: TGTGCCAGCAGTGAAGCGCTGGGGGCGAATCAGCCCCAGCATTTT. Residues: CASSEALGANQPQHF.

At least ten counts were recorded for this clonotype. The CDR3 bases are TGTGCCAGCAGGACGGACCTGAACTATGGCTACACCTTC. This translates into CASRTDLNYGYTF. The chain links TRBV6-2 or TRBV6-3 to TRBJ1-2; D is ambiguous. The CDR3 totals 13 residues. Trimming pared 6 bases from V and 2 bases from J, leaving 10 bases between. Germline V lookup: CDR1 MNHEY, CDR2 SVGEGT.

This clonotype appeared many times. The chain joins TRBV11-1 to TRBJ2-1; 8 bases are a match to TRBD2. CDR3 size: 17 residues. Germline V CDR1 and CDR2: SGHAT, FQDESV (reference sequence). Trimming took 0 bases from V and 7 from J; bases not matched to a gene: 11. CDR3 nucleotides: TGTGCCAGCAGCTTAGCGTGGGGACTAGAGGTCAGGAATGAGCAGTTCTTC. This codes for CASSLAWGLEVRNEQFF. Variable domain in full (rest from reference TRBV11-1 and TRBJ2-1): EAEVAQSPRYKITEKSQAVAFWCDPISGHATLYWYRQILGQGPELLVQFQDESVVDDSQLPKDRFSAERLKGVDSTLKIQPAELGDSAMYLCASSLAWGLEVRNEQFFGPGTRLTVL.

The chain uses TRBV12-3 or TRBV12-4 and TRBJ1-1, with a weak D call TRBD1 (5 bases). The CDR3 covers 14 residues. V was shortened by 3 bases and J by 2 bases, with 10 bases between the two germline ends. The CDR3 sequence is CASSLGLINTEAFF. CDR3 nucleotides: TGTGCCAGCAGTTTGGGACTGATTAACACTGAAGCTTTCTTT.

This clonotype was recorded a few times. The V call is TRBV6-5, the J call TRBJ1-1, with D unclear. Germline CDR1 is MNHEY and CDR2 is SVGAGI. The ends were cut back, 8 bases at V and 11 bases at J, with 15 bases in the middle. CDR3 length: 11 amino acids. CDR3 residues: CASVSSQTAFF. In nucleotides, the CDR3 is TGTGCCAGCGTTAGTTCCCAGACGGCTTTCTTT.

There are many counts of this clonotype. The chain uses TRBV20-1 and TRBJ2-7; 8 bases are a match to TRBD2. The V gene end was trimmed by 0 bases and the J gene end by 3 bases; junction bases not matched to a gene: 7. The length of the CDR3 is 15 residues. CDR1 is DFQATT and CDR2 is SNEGSKA in the germline V gene (reference sequence). Here the CDR3 reads CSARDPQRELYEQYF. The CDR3 nucleotides read TGCAGTGCTAGAGATCCCCAGCGGGAGCTCTACGAGCAGTACTTC.

The chain is built from TRBV18 and TRBJ2-1, with a tentative D call TRBD1 (6 bases). Germline-derived CDR1 and CDR2 are KGHSH and LQKENI. The CDR3 extends over 16 amino acids. Trimming left V 3 bases short and J 3 bases short, with 15 bases between. The DNA for the CDR3 is TGTGCCAGCTCACCGAAGTCACAGGGCTTCTACAATGAGCAGTTCTTC. Translation: CASSPKSQGFYNEQFF.

This chain joins TRBV6-5 and TRBJ1-6; D is uncertain. Trimming pared 7 bases from V and 7 bases from J, leaving 11 bases between. Germline V lookup: CDR1 MNHEY, CDR2 SVGAGI. The CDR3 covers 13 residues. CDR3 region: CASTTARNSPLHF. The CDR3 DNA reads TGTGCCAGCACTACTGCACGGAATTCACCCCTCCACTTT.